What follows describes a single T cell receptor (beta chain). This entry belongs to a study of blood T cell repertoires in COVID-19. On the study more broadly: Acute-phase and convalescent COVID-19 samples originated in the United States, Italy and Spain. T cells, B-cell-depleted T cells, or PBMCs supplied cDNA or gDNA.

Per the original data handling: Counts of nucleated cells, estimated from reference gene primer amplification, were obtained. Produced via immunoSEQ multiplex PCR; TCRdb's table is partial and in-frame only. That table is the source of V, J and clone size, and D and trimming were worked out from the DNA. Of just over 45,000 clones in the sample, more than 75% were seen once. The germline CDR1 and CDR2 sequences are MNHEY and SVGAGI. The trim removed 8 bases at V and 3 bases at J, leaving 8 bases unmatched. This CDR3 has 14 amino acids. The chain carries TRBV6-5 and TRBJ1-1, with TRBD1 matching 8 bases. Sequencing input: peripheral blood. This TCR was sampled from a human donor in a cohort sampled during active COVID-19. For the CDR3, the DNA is TGTGCCAGCCATACATTCAGGGGGCACACTGAAGCTTTCTTT. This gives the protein CASHTFRGHTEAFF.